The TCR beta chain described here comes from a study of cytomegalovirus exposure and HLA in healthy donors. Study information: T cells numbering around 180 million yielded some 100 million unique TCR beta sequences in an earlier analysis.

It was with 60 Vbeta and 13 Jbeta primers that the PCR ran. Study processing details: In a later analysis, 80 million or so unique TCR beta chains included roughly 11 million shared by two or more donors. Method: immunoSEQ multiplex PCR; TCRdb's copy keeps in-frame clones and lacks some. That table is the source of V, J and clone size, and D and trimming were worked out from the DNA. The sample has 150,000 to 200,000 clones, about 82% seen once. The V end was cut by 4 bases, the J end by 2 bases, with 15 bases between. In germline, CDR1 is SGHTA, CDR2 FQGNSA. This CDR3 comprises 15 residues. This receptor was taken from a woman aged 50 to 65 in good health and CMV-seronegative. This rearrangement joins TRBV7-2 to TRBJ2-7; D perhaps matches TRBD2 (6 bases). Sample: PBMCs. The CDR3 sequence is CASSSRGSGPYEQYF. The CDR3 DNA reads TGTGCCAGCAGCTCCCGCGGTAGCGGACCCTACGAGCAGTACTTC. Full variable domain (rest looked up from reference TRBV7-2 and TRBJ2-7): GAGVSQSPSNKVTEKGKDVELRCDPISGHTALYWYRQSLGQGLEFLIYFQGNSAPDKSGLPSDRFSAERTGGSVSTLTIQRTQQEDSAVYLCASSSRGSGPYEQYFGPGTRLTVT.